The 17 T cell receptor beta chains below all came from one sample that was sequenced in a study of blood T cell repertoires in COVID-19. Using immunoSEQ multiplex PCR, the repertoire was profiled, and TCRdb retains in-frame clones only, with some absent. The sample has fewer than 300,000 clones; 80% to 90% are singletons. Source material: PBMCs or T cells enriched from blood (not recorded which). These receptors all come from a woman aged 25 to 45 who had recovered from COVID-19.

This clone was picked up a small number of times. The CDR3 nucleotides read TGTGCCAGCAGCTTAGAGAGGGTCAGCTCCTACGAGCAGTACTTC. Translated: CASSLERVSSYEQYF. This chain joins TRBV7-8 and TRBJ2-7; a weak D match, TRBD2 (5 bases). The CDR3 is 15 residues long. Trimming left V 1 base short and J 0 bases short, with 10 bases between. CDR1 is SGHVS and CDR2 is FQNEAQ in the germline V gene.

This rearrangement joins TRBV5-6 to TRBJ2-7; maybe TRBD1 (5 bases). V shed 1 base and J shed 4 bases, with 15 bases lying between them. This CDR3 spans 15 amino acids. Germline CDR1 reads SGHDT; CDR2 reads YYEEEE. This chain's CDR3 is CASSLKGPYYYEQYF. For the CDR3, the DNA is TGTGCCAGCAGCTTGAAGGGGCCCTACTATTACGAGCAGTACTTC.

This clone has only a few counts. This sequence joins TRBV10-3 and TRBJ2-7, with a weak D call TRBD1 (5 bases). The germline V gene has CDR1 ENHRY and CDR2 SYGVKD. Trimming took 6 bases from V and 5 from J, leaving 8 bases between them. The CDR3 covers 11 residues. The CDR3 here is CAIRARDEQYF. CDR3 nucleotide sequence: TGTGCCATCAGGGCCAGGGACGAGCAGTACTTC.

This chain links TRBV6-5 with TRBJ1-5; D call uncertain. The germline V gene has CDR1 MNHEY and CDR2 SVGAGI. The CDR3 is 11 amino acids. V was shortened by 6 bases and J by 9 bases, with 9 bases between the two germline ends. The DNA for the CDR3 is TGTGCCAGCAGGGCCCTTTGGCCCCAGCATTTT. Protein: CASRALWPQHF.

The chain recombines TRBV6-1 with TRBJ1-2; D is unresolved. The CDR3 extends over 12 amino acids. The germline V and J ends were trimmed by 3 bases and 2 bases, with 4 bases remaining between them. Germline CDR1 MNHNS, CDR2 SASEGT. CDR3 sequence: CASSDRNYGYTF. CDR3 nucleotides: TGTGCCAGCAGTGACAGAAACTATGGCTACACCTTC.

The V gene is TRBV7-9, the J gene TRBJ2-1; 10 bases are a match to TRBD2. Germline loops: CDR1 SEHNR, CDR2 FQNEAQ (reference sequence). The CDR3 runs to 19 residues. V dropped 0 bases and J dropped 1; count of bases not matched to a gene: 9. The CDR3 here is CASSLAGLAGVGSYNEQFF. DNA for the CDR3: TGTGCCAGCAGCTTAGCAGGGCTAGCGGGAGTCGGGTCCTACAATGAGCAGTTCTTC.

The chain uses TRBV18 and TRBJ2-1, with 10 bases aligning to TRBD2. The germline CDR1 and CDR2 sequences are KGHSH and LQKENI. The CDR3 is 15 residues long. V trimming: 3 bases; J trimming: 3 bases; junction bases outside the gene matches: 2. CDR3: CASSPSGGFYNEQFF. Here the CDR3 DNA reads TGTGCCAGCTCACCTAGCGGGGGGTTCTACAATGAGCAGTTCTTC.

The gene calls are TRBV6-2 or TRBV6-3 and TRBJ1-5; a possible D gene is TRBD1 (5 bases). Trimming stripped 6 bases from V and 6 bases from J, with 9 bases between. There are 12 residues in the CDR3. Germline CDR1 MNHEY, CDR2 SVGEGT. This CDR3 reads CASSPQVQPQHF. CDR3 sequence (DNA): TGTGCCAGCAGCCCACAGGTTCAGCCCCAGCATTTT.

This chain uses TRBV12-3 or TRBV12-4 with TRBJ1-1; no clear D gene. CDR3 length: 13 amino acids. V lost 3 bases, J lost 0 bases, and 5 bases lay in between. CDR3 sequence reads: CASSFGLNTEAFF. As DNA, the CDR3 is TGTGCCAGCAGTTTTGGGCTGAACACTGAAGCTTTCTTT.

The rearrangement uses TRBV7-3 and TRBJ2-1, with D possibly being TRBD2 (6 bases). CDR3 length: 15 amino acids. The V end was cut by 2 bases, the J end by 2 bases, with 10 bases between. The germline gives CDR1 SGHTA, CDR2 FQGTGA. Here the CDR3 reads CASSLLRGTYNEQFF. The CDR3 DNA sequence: TGTGCCAGCAGCTTATTGCGGGGTACCTACAATGAGCAGTTCTTC.

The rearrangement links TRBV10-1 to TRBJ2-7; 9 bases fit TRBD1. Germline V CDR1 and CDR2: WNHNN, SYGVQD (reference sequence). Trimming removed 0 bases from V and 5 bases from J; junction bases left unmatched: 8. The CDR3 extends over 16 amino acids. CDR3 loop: CASSESAGTGKNEQYF. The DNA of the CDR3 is TGCGCCAGCAGTGAGTCGGCCGGGACAGGGAAGAACGAGCAGTACTTC.

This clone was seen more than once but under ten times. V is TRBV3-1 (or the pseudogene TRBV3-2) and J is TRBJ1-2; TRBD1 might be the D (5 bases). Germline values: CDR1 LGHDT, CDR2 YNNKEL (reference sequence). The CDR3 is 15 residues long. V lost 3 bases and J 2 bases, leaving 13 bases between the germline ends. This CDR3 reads CASSHLTAGNYGYTF. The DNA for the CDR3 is TGTGCCAGCAGCCACTTGACAGCGGGGAACTATGGCTACACCTTC.

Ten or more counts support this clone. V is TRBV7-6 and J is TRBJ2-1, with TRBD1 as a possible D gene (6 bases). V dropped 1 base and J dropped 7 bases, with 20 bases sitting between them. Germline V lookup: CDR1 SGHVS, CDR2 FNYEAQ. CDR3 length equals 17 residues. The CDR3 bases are TGTGCCAGCAGCTTAGTTTTGGGGGCGACCCAGGCGAATGAGCAGTTCTTC. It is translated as CASSLVLGATQANEQFF.

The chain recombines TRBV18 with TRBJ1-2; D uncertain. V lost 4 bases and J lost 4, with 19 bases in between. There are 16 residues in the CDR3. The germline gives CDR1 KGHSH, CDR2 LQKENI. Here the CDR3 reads CASSQEGTQSGYGYTF. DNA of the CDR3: TGTGCCAGCTCACAAGAGGGCACTCAGAGTGGCTATGGCTACACCTTC.

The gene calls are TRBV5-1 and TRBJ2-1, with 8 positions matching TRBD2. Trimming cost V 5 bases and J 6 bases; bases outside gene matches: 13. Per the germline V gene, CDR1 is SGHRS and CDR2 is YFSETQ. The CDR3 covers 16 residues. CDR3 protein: CASRLFSGTSINEQFF. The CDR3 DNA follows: TGCGCCAGCAGGTTATTTTCCGGGACTAGTATCAATGAGCAGTTCTTC. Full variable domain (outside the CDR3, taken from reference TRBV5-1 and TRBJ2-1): KAGVTQTPRYLIKTRGQQVTLSCSPISGHRSVSWYQQTPGQGLQFLFEYFSETQRNKGNFPGRFSGRQFSNSRSEMNVSTLELGDSALYLCASRLFSGTSINEQFFGPGTRLTVL.

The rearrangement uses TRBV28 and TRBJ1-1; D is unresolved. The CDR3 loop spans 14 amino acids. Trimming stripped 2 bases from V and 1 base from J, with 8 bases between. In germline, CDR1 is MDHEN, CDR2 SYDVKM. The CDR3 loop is CASSLGPGNTEAFF. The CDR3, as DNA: TGTGCCAGCAGTTTAGGGCCCGGGAACACTGAAGCTTTCTTT.

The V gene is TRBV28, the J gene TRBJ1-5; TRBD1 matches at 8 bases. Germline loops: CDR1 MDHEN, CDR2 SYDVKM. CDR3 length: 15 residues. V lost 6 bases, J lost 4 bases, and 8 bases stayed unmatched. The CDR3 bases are TGTGCCAGCAGGGTGGACAGGGAGGTGAATCAGCCCCAGCATTTT. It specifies CASRVDREVNQPQHF.